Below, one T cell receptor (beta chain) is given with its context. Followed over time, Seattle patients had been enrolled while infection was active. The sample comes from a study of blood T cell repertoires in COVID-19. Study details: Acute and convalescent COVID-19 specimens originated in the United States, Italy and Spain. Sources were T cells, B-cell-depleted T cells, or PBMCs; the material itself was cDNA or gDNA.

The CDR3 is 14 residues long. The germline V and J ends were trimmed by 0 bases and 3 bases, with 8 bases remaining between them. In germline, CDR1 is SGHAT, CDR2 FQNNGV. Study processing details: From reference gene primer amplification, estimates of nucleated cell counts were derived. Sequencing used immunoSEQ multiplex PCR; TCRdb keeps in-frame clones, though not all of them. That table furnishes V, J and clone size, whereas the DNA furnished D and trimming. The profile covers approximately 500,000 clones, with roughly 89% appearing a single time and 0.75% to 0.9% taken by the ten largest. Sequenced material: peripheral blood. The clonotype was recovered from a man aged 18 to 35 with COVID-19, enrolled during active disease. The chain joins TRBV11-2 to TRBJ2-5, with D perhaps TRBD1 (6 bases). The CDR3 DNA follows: TGTGCCAGCAGCTTAGAGAACAGGGAAGAGACCCAGTACTTC. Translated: CASSLENREETQYF.